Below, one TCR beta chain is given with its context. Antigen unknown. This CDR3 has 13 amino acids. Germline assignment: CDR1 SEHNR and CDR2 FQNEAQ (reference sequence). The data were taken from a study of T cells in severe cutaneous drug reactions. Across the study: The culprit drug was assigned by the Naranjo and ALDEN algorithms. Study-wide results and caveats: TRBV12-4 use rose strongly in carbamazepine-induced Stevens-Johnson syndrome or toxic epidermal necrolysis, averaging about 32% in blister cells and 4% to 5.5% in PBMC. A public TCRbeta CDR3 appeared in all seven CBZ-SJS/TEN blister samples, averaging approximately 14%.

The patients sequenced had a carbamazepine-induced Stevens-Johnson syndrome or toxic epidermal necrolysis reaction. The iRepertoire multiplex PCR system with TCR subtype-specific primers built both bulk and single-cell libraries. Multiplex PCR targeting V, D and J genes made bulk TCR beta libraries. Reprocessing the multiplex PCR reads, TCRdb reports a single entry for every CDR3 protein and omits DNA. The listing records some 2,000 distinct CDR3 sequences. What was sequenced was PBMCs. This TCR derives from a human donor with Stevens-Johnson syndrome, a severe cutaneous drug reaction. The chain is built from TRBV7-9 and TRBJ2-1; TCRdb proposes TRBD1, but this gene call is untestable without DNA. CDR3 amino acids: CASRAPEGGEQFF. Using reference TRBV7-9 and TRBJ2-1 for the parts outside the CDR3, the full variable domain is DTGVSQNPRHKITKRGQNVTFRCDPISEHNRLYWYRQTLGQGPEFLTYFQNEAQLEKSRLLSDRFSAERPKGSFSTLEIQRTEQGDSAMYLCASRAPEGGEQFFGPGTRLTVL.